This T cell receptor (beta chain) is from a study of T cells in Graves' hyperthyroidism and ophthalmopathy. Amplified TCR beta CDR3 regions derived from RNA transcripts. First-round RT-PCR with HTBI primers amplified the TCR CDR3 region. TCRdb called the multiplex PCR reads again in MiXCR, with one record for every CDR3 protein. Of some 530,000 distinct CDR3 sequences listed, around a fifth are singletons. This CDR3 region has 11 residues. CDR1 and CDR2 from the germline V gene are SGDLS and YYNGEE. V lost 5 bases and J 10 bases, leaving 12 bases between the germline ends. The sample comprised blood. This receptor was identified in a woman in her sixties or seventies with Graves' ophthalmopathy. The V call is TRBV9, the J call TRBJ1-1; no clear D gene. The CDR3 DNA follows: TGTGCCAGCAGTGGAAACTCAGGAGCTTTCTTT. Amino acid sequence: CASSGNSGAFF.